This T cell receptor beta chain originates from a study of blood T cell repertoires in COVID-19. Whole-study context: Sample material is recorded as cDNA or gDNA derived from T cells, B-cell-depleted T cells, or PBMCs.

Germline loops: CDR1 SGHAT, CDR2 FQNNGV. The CDR3 extends over 17 amino acids. Trimming shortened V by 6 bases and J by 4 bases, and 25 bases separated the two germline ends. Authors' processing steps: How many nucleated cells were present was estimated from reference gene primer amplification. TCRdb's copy holds only in-frame clones and misses some; the assay was immunoSEQ multiplex PCR. V, J and clone size reflect that table, while D and trimming were determined from the DNA. The table records about 200,000 clones, more than 75% of them present only once. Sequenced material: peripheral blood. The sequence was obtained from a person in their 70s with COVID-19, enrolled during active disease. The chain uses TRBV11-2 and TRBJ2-7, with D possibly being TRBD2 (7 bases). The CDR3 DNA is TGTGCCAGCAGTCAATCAGCGGGACAAAAAATTATGTACGAGCAGTACTTC. It codes for CASSQSAGQKIMYEQYF.